The T cell receptor (beta chain) under discussion was sequenced for a study of blood T cell repertoires in COVID-19. For the study at large: Nucleic acid was either cDNA or gDNA, and it came from T cells, B-cell-depleted T cells, or PBMCs.

Authors' processing steps: Nucleated cell number was recorded as an estimate derived from reference gene primer amplification. The repertoire was sequenced with immunoSEQ multiplex PCR; TCRdb's copy has only in-frame clones and lacks some. V and J calls and clone size are those listed in that table; D and trimming were worked out from the DNA. The table has more than 140,000 clones, about 86% seen once. Germline assignment: CDR1 LGHDT and CDR2 YNNKEL (reference sequence). V lost 3 bases to trimming and J lost 5 bases, with 16 bases between them. The CDR3 is 15 amino acids. The chain joins TRBV3-1 (or the pseudogene TRBV3-2) to TRBJ2-5; tentatively, D is TRBD2 (7 bases). This clonotype was obtained from a woman aged 55-75 years with acute or convalescent COVID-19. The sequencing input was peripheral blood. CDR3 loop: CASSQQNGGLETQYF. CDR3 bases: TGTGCCAGCAGCCAGCAAAACGGGGGGCTGGAGACCCAGTACTTC.